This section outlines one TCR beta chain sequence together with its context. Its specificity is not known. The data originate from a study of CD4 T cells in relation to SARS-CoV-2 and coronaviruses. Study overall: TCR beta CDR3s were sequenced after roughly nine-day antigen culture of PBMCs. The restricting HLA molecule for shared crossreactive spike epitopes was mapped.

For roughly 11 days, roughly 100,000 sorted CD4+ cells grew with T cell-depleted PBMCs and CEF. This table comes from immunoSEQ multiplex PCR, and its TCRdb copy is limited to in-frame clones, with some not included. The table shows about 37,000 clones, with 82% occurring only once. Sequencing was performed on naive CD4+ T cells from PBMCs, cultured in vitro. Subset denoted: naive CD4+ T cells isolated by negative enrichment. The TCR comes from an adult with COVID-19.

In DNA form, the CDR3 reads TGTGCCAGCAGTCGGGATTTTGAGACCCAGTACTTC. It specifies CASSRDFETQYF. The chain uses TRBV6-5 and TRBJ2-5, with D possibly TRBD2 on 5 matching bases. This CDR3 spans 12 amino acids. Trimming took off 5 bases at V and 5 bases at J, with 9 bases between the two ends. Germline CDR1 is MNHEY and CDR2 is SVGAGI.